This TCR beta chain derives from a study of T cell responses to AZD1222 COVID-19 vaccine. Study-level results: Spike-specific TCR breadth and depth went up after people got two AZD1222 doses. Among vaccine-associated CD4 TCRs, coverage spanned spike, with dominance at 160-218 and 743-854. Only 5 to 7 AZD1222 recipients tested seropositive at baseline. Donors were chiefly white British, with a greater number of females, and clonal diversity was perhaps underestimated.

Of note for this clone: Its antigen is as yet unknown.

This CDR3 comprises 16 residues. CDR1 is MNHEY, CDR2 SMNVEV, per germline (reference sequence). Trimming took 8 bases from V and 2 from J, leaving 16 bases between them. TCRdb's copy holds only in-frame clones and misses some; the assay was immunoSEQ multiplex PCR. This sample has roughly 150,000 clones, with roughly 85% found just once. The V call is TRBV27, the J call TRBJ2-6; D may be TRBD1 (6 bases). This sequence was found in an adult who received the AZD1222 COVID-19 vaccine. The starting material was peripheral blood, obtained 28 days after the second AZD1222 dose. The CDR3 spells CASGRGGLAGANVLTF. In DNA form, the CDR3 reads TGTGCCAGCGGCAGGGGTGGTTTGGCTGGGGCCAACGTCCTGACTTTC.